This T cell receptor (beta chain) was sequenced in a study of blood T cell repertoires in COVID-19. Across the study: Acute and convalescent COVID-19 samples came from the United States, Italy and Spain. Sources were T cells, B-cell-depleted T cells, or PBMCs; the material itself was cDNA or gDNA.

Repertoires were generated with immunoSEQ multiplex PCR, while TCRdb's copy carries only in-frame clones and drops some. This table holds more than 120,000 clones, roughly 89% found once. The source is a human donor in a cohort sampled during active COVID-19. Sequenced sample: peripheral blood.

Here the CDR3 reads CASTTVGTGGTGELFF. The CDR3 nucleotides read TGTGCCAGCACTACCGTAGGGACAGGGGGTACCGGGGAGCTGTTTTTT. The rearrangement links TRBV27 to TRBJ2-2; 11 nucleotides match TRBD1. Germline V gene lookup returns CDR1 MNHEY and CDR2 SMNVEV (reference sequence). The CDR3 spans 16 residues. Germline trimming cut 7 bases from V and 5 bases from J; bases unmatched to any gene: 9.